The T cell receptor beta chain described here comes from a study of T cell responses to AZD1222 COVID-19 vaccine. TCRdb's table, derived via immunoSEQ multiplex PCR, lists solely in-frame clones and lacks some. The sample yields about 120,000 clones, roughly nine tenths seen once. V lost 6 bases, J lost 0 bases, and 18 bases lay in between. The germline V gene encodes CDR1 LNHDA and CDR2 SQIVND (reference sequence). The CDR3 is made up of 17 amino acids. The chain links TRBV19 to TRBJ2-1; D ambiguous. This TCR came from an adult in good health. Sequencing used peripheral blood, obtained on day 0 of AZD1222 vaccination. In DNA form, the CDR3 reads TGTGCCAGTAGCCCTTACCTCCAGCAACCCTCCTACAATGAGCAGTTCTTC. It yields the protein CASSPYLQQPSYNEQFF.